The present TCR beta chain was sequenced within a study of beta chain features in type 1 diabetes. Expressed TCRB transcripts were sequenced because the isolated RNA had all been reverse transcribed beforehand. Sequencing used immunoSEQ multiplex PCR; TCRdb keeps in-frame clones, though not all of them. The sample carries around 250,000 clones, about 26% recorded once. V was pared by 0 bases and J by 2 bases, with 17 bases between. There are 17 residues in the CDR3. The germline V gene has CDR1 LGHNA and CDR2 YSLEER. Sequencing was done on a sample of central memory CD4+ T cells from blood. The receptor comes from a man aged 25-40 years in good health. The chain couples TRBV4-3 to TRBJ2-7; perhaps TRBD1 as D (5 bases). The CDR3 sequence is CASSQDIYSDRPYEQYF. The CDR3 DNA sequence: TGCGCCAGCAGCCAAGATATCTATAGTGACAGACCCTACGAGCAGTACTTC.